The present TCR beta chain was sequenced within a study of T cell responses to AZD1222 COVID-19 vaccine. Measured with immunoSEQ multiplex PCR; TCRdb has only the in-frame clones, and not every one. The sample holds fewer than 300,000 clones, approximately 95% seen once. The CDR3 loop spans 15 amino acids. In germline, CDR1 is MNHEY, CDR2 SVGAGI. Trimming cost V 2 bases and J 3 bases, with 10 bases left between them. The chain is built from TRBV6-5 and TRBJ2-2, with D uncertain. This TCR was sampled from an adult in good health. Sequencing was performed on peripheral blood, taken on day 0 of AZD1222 vaccination. CDR3 sequence: CASSYRPTYTGELFF. The CDR3 bases are TGTGCCAGCAGTTACAGGCCGACTTACACCGGGGAGCTGTTTTTT.